This TCR beta chain was sequenced for a study of blood T cell repertoires in COVID-19 (dated by TCRdb to 2020 to 2021). Turning to the overall study: Samples from collaborators originated in the United States, Italy and Spain and spanned both the acute and convalescent phases of COVID-19. The material from the prospective study consisted of cDNA or gDNA derived from T cells, B-cell-depleted T cells, or PBMCs. Deeply sampled blood TCRbeta repertoires from subjects exposed to, actively infected with, or recovered from COVID-19 were included in the dataset. The repertoires were made available in a free public database intended to serve as a resource for research on the immune response to SARS-CoV-2. The samples were drawn from two sources: the first 160 participants of the ongoing ImmuneRACE study, and 1,000 to 1,500 subjects contributed by 6 global collaborators. A de-identified subject ID, COVID-19 status, age in years and sex were almost always included in the sample metadata. Where available, HLA class I and class II types were taken from metadata supplied by the sample provider and were not determined by assay-based typing. Study-level results and caveats: The quantity of clinical and demographic metadata differed by source and by participant and was supplied without curation.

The immunoSEQ Assay, a bias-controlled multiplex PCR, was used to amplify TCRbeta CDR3 regions from genomic DNA. In the authors' own workflow: Within the assay, amplification of reference gene primers was used to estimate how many nucleated cells each sample contained. To quantify the absolute abundance of each unique TCRbeta CDR3 rearrangement, sequence reads were collapsed and filtered. For each sample, productive Simpson clonality was calculated by taking the square root of Simpson's diversity index across productive rearrangements. TCRdb took this table from immuneACCESS and kept in-frame rearrangements with V and J called. Such tables lack part of the clones; where checked against another copy, unresolved V genes explain under half of the gap, and the rest is unexplained. The V and J calls and clone size come from that table; D and trimming were worked out from the DNA. Across this sample there are 150,000 to 200,000 clones, with 80% to 85% seen only once. The ten largest clonotypes hold approximately 5.3% of the sample.

In the prospective study, participants were roughly 18 to 100 years old, resided in about two dozen geographic areas of the United States, and were enrolled through a virtual design. Cohort assignment in the prospective study relied on participant-reported clinical history from a screening survey and a study questionnaire. Exposed participants were defined as having been in contact with someone with a PCR-confirmed or clinician-diagnosed COVID-19 case within 2 weeks of study entry. Each participant in the prospective study had whole blood, serum and a nasopharyngeal or oropharyngeal swab collected by mobile phlebotomists. Over a roughly 2-month period, participants in the prospective study had the option of providing additional blood draws and questionnaires. Prospective study blood samples were shipped either frozen or at room temperature before DNA extraction. Remarks on this clone: The target of this receptor is not known. Nothing much larger sits one base from this clone, and base qualities are not available.

V loses 5 bases of germline sequence and J loses 1 base, and the interval between the two ends is 9 bases. CDR3 length: 14 amino acids, cysteine to phenylalanine. Only CDR3 DNA remains: 42 bases, in frame from the first base. The germline V gene encodes CDR1 SGHTA and CDR2 FQGNSA. The rearranged segments are TRBV7-2 and TRBJ1-5; no confident D gene assignment can be made. Specimen: PBMCs or T cells enriched from blood (not recorded which). This TCR was sampled from a man between 65 and 85 years old who had been exposed to COVID-19. The CDR3 loop reads CASSPTSSNQPQHF. The nucleotide sequence is TGTGCCAGCAGCCCCACGAGCAGCAATCAGCCCCAGCATTTT.